A selection of T cell receptor beta chains follows, all from one sample in a study of CD4+ T cells in melanoma. The repertoire was sequenced with immunoSEQ multiplex PCR; TCRdb's copy has only in-frame clones and lacks some. Of 4,500 to 5,000 clones listed, about 63% are singletons. The sequenced sample was cells from a culture (not recorded whether cultured in vitro). The receptors were sampled from a human donor with melanoma. CDR3s include the opening cysteine and the closing phenylalanine or tryptophan.

V gene	J gene	CDR3 protein
TRBV6-5	TRBJ1-1	CASKLRTGRGTEAFF
TRBV14	TRBJ1-1	CASSQAGWTEAFF
TRBV5-8	TRBJ2-2	CAARRNTGELFF
TRBV29-1	TRBJ1-2	CSVVHEANYGYTF
TRBV5-1	TRBJ1-2	CASSSGVNYGYTF
TRBV7-2	TRBJ1-1	CASSLAGSGSEAFF
TRBV9	TRBJ2-5	CASSGGQGAGETQYF
TRBV7-3	TRBJ2-6	CASSLDLSGANVLTF
TRBV11-2	TRBJ1-1	CASSLGGRTEAFF
TRBV9	TRBJ1-1	CASSVGESGGGTEAFF
TRBV30	TRBJ2-7	CAWSVTSGAGGAYF
TRBV30	TRBJ2-7	CAWTGSSYEQYF
TRBV9	TRBJ1-6	CASSPGQGKDSPLHF
TRBV6-6	TRBJ1-1	CASSWVVNTEAFF
TRBV9	TRBJ2-7	CASSASSGEPYYEQYF
TRBV14	TRBJ2-4	CASSQRGQNIQYF
TRBV4-3	TRBJ2-7	CASSQGTGVAYEQYF
TRBV7-9	TRBJ2-7	CASSPITRDEQYF
TRBV13	TRBJ2-1	CASSLGRLNEQFF
TRBV28	TRBJ2-1	CASIGLAGGVYNEQFF
TRBV11-1	TRBJ2-7	CASSLLPSYEQYF
TRBV5-1	TRBJ2-7	CASSLVQGTNEQYF
TRBV28	TRBJ2-6	CASSSPGRSGANVLTF
TRBV28	TRBJ1-2	CASTTGYYGYTF
TRBV9	TRBJ2-7	CASTSGGVGDEQYF
TRBV19	TRBJ1-1	CASSRLQGVMNTEAFF
TRBV27	TRBJ2-1	CASSLSRGLLNEQFF